What follows are 28 T cell receptor beta chains derived from one specimen sequenced in a study of blood T cell repertoires in COVID-19. Sequenced by immunoSEQ multiplex PCR; TCRdb stores in-frame clones only, minus some. The sample lists tens of thousands of clones, more than 65% occurring once. Sample: peripheral blood. The receptors derive from a man aged 55 to 70 with acute or convalescent COVID-19.

The chain links TRBV2 to TRBJ2-5; the D gene is possibly TRBD1 (5 bases). The CDR3 loop spans 14 amino acids. From germline, CDR1 is SNHLY and CDR2 FYNNEI. Trimming pared 3 bases from V and 4 bases from J, leaving 12 bases between. For the CDR3, the DNA is TGTGCCAGCAGTGACGATATAGGGGTAGAGACCCAGTACTTC. Its translation: CASSDDIGVETQYF.

V is TRBV19 and J is TRBJ2-1; D possibly corresponds to TRBD2 (5 bases). This CDR3 contains 14 residues. From germline, CDR1 is LNHDA and CDR2 SQIVND (reference sequence). V lost 7 bases to trimming and J lost 3 bases, with 13 bases between them. The CDR3 sequence: CASTRRSVYNEQFF. As DNA, the CDR3 is TGTGCCAGTACCCGGAGGTCAGTCTACAATGAGCAGTTCTTC.

J is TRBJ2-7 and V is TRBV6-5; TRBD2 agrees at 7 bases. The V and J ends lost 8 bases and 6 bases, in that order; junction bases with no gene match: 13. The CDR3 is 14 residues long. Per germline, CDR1 MNHEY and CDR2 SVGAGI. The CDR3 loop is CASRSGERVSEQYF. In DNA, the CDR3 is TGTGCCAGCCGGAGCGGGGAAAGGGTCTCCGAGCAGTACTTC.

This clone was observed a handful of times. The rearrangement uses TRBV7-8 and TRBJ1-6, with D uncertain. Trimming removed 2 bases from V and 0 bases from J, with 8 bases in between. CDR3 length equals 16 residues. The germline V gene has CDR1 SGHVS and CDR2 FQNEAQ. The DNA for the CDR3 is TGTGCCAGCAGCTTATTCGCTAGCTCCTATAATTCACCCCTCCACTTT. Its protein product is CASSLFASSYNSPLHF.

The chain recombines TRBV25-1 with TRBJ2-5; 12 positions match TRBD2. The CDR3 is made up of 16 amino acids. The V gene end was trimmed by 6 bases and the J gene end by 5 bases; junction bases not matched to a gene: 10. Germline CDR1 and CDR2: MGHDK and SYGVNS. CDR3 region: CASSKGLAGGPETQYF. The DNA of the CDR3 is TGTGCCAGCAGCAAGGGTCTAGCGGGGGGGCCGGAGACCCAGTACTTC. The whole variable domain, remainder taken from reference TRBV25-1 and TRBJ2-5, is EADIYQTPRYLVIGTGKKITLECSQTMGHDKMYWYQQDPGMELHLIHYSYGVNSTEKGDLSSESTVSRIRTEHFPLTLESARPSHTSQYLCASSKGLAGGPETQYFGPGTRLLVL.

The rearrangement links TRBV30 to TRBJ2-7; maybe TRBD2 (7 bases). The CDR3 is 14 residues long. Per the germline V gene, CDR1 is GTSNPN and CDR2 is SVGIG (reference sequence). Deletions cut 5 bases from V and 3 bases from J, with 17 bases between. The CDR3 nucleotides are TGTGCCTGGGGACTAGGGGGTTCTCTCTACGAGCAGTACTTC. The encoded protein is CAWGLGGSLYEQYF.

The gene calls are TRBV5-4 and TRBJ2-3; 8 bases map to TRBD2. Germline V gene data show CDR1 as SGHNT and CDR2 as YYREEE (reference sequence). The length of the CDR3 is 15 residues. V shed 0 bases, J shed 2 bases, and the junction held 2 bases outside the gene matches. This chain's CDR3 is CASSLVRGVTDTQYF. CDR3 coding DNA: TGTGCCAGCAGCTTGGTGCGGGGGGTCACAGATACGCAGTATTTT.

This chain connects TRBV28 to TRBJ1-5; D gene uncertain. Trimming stripped 4 bases from V and 0 bases from J, with 13 bases between. Germline loops: CDR1 MDHEN, CDR2 SYDVKM. This CDR3 comprises 16 residues. Here the CDR3 DNA reads TGTGCCAGCAGTTCGGGCAGCGGATATAGCAATCAGCCCCAGCATTTT. Translation gives CASSSGSGYSNQPQHF.

This clone was detected only once. The V and J genes are TRBV2 and TRBJ2-2; maybe TRBD1 (6 bases). The CDR3 consists of 14 residues. V was clipped by 7 bases and J by 3 bases, with 12 bases between them. From germline, CDR1 is SNHLY and CDR2 FYNNEI. CDR3 amino acids: CASTIDRYTGELFF. CDR3 sequence (DNA): TGTGCCAGCACCATCGACAGGTACACCGGGGAGCTGTTTTTT.

This chain uses TRBV5-1 with TRBJ1-1; D remains unclear. Looked up from germline, CDR1 is SGHRS and CDR2 is YFSETQ. V was shortened by 0 bases and J by 3 bases, with 12 bases between the two germline ends. The CDR3 length is 15 residues. Here the CDR3 reads CASSLGLGPDTEAFF. DNA for the CDR3: TGCGCCAGCAGCTTGGGCCTAGGCCCTGACACTGAAGCTTTCTTT.

This chain uses TRBV7-2 with TRBJ2-2; a possible D gene is TRBD1 (5 bases). Per the germline V gene, CDR1 is SGHTA and CDR2 is FQGNSA. Trimming removed 6 bases from V and 2 bases from J, with 13 bases in between. The CDR3 runs 15 residues. This chain's CDR3 is CASRPARANTGELFF. The CDR3 nucleotides are TGTGCCAGCAGGCCCGCCAGGGCTAACACCGGGGAGCTGTTTTTT.

V usage is TRBV3-1 (or the pseudogene TRBV3-2) and J usage is TRBJ2-1; TRBD2 aligns across 7 bases. Germline V gene lookup returns CDR1 LGHDT and CDR2 YNNKEL (reference sequence). Trimming took 3 bases from V and 0 from J; bases not matched to a gene: 8. This CDR3 contains 17 residues. CDR3 sequence: CASSQTGTTSSYNEQFF. The CDR3 DNA reads as TGTGCCAGCAGCCAGACCGGGACTACCAGCTCCTACAATGAGCAGTTCTTC.

The rearrangement links TRBV19 to TRBJ2-7, with D perhaps matching TRBD1 (6 bases). The CDR3 has 14 amino acids. The V end was cut by 4 bases, the J end by 3 bases, with 13 bases between. Germline loops: CDR1 LNHDA, CDR2 SQIVND (reference sequence). The CDR3 DNA reads as TGTGCCAGTAGTACCGGGACACAAGGCTACGAGCAGTACTTC. Protein: CASSTGTQGYEQYF.

The chain is built from TRBV6-4 and TRBJ1-1; D gene ambiguous. In germline, CDR1 is MRHNA, CDR2 SNTAGT. V lost 6 bases to trimming and J lost 5 bases, with 13 bases between them. CDR3 length: 13 amino acids. The CDR3 sequence is CASRLWACTEAFF. The CDR3 DNA sequence: TGTGCCAGCAGGTTGTGGGCTTGTACTGAAGCTTTCTTT.

This clone came up a few times. The chain joins TRBV7-3 to TRBJ2-2; perhaps TRBD2 as D (6 bases). V was pared by 4 bases and J by 7 bases, with 13 bases between. The CDR3 has 14 residues. Germline V gene lookup returns CDR1 SGHTA and CDR2 FQGTGA. CDR3 loop: CASSSTPGVGELFF. DNA for the CDR3: TGTGCCAGCAGCTCAACCCCGGGAGTCGGGGAGCTGTTTTTT.

The J gene is TRBJ1-1, the V gene TRBV27; 9 nucleotides agree with TRBD1. CDR3 size: 16 residues. Germline V gene sequence: CDR1 MNHEY, CDR2 SMNVEV (reference sequence). The trim removed 2 bases at V and 3 bases at J, leaving 7 bases unmatched. The CDR3 region is CASSLRRDRVYTEAFF. CDR3 DNA sequence: TGTGCCAGCAGTTTAAGGCGGGACAGGGTGTACACTGAAGCTTTCTTT.

As DNA, the CDR3 is TGTGCCAGCAGCCCCCGGGACAGACCCTCTGGGGCCAACGTCCTGACTTTC. As protein: CASSPRDRPSGANVLTF. V gene TRBV3-1 (or the pseudogene TRBV3-2) combines with J gene TRBJ2-6; 7 bases are shared with TRBD1. The CDR3 runs to 17 residues. The V segment lost 4 bases and the J segment 0 bases; nucleotides outside the gene matches: 6. Germline CDR1 and CDR2: LGHDT and YNNKEL (reference sequence).

The genes are TRBV5-1 and TRBJ1-2; D is perhaps TRBD1 (6 bases). V gave up 0 bases and J gave up 4 bases, with 16 bases separating them. The CDR3 is 16 amino acids. Looked up from germline, CDR1 is SGHRS and CDR2 is YFSETQ. CDR3 nucleotide sequence: TGCGCCAGCAGCTTGGCCGTCTCTTCCAGGGGCTATGGCTACACCTTC. Protein: CASSLAVSSRGYGYTF.

This clone turned up a few times. The chain has TRBV7-8 and TRBJ1-1, with unresolved D. The V end was cut by 3 bases, the J end by 3 bases, with 14 bases between. This CDR3 comprises 15 residues. Germline V gene data show CDR1 as SGHVS and CDR2 as FQNEAQ. CDR3 nucleotide sequence: TGTGCCAGCAGCTTGGGTGGGAGGGCCGACACTGAAGCTTTCTTT. Translated, it gives CASSLGGRADTEAFF.

This chain links TRBV11-2 with TRBJ1-2; 10 nucleotides agree with TRBD1. V lost 4 bases to trimming and J lost 2 bases; unmatched junction nucleotides: 7. Germline assignment: CDR1 SGHAT and CDR2 FQNNGV. This CDR3 is built from 16 residues. CDR3 coding DNA: TGTGCCAGCAGCTCCGGGACAGGGGACTACAACTATGGCTACACCTTC. This codes for CASSSGTGDYNYGYTF. Using reference TRBV11-2 and TRBJ1-2 for the parts outside the CDR3, the full variable domain is EAGVAQSPRYKIIEKRQSVAFWCNPISGHATLYWYQQILGQGPKLLIQFQNNGVVDDSQLPKDRFSAERLKGVDSTLKIQPAKLEDSAVYLCASSSGTGDYNYGYTFGSGTRLTVV.

This chain joins TRBV5-1 and TRBJ2-1; weak D call: TRBD1 (5 bases). Germline lookup yields CDR1 SGHRS and CDR2 YFSETQ. With 7 bases removed from V and 0 bases from J, the gap between germline ends came to 14 bases. The CDR3 runs to 15 residues. CDR3 region: CASSSTVSSYNEQFF. CDR3 DNA: TGCGCCAGCTCTTCGACAGTGAGCTCCTACAATGAGCAGTTCTTC.

A remark on this clone: This specimen includes other DNA sequences encoding the same CDR3. V gene TRBV7-3 combines with J gene TRBJ1-6, with 10 bases aligning to TRBD1. Germline CDR1 reads SGHTA; CDR2 reads FQGTGA. V was clipped by 0 bases and J by 7 bases; unmatched bases: 0. The CDR3 is 15 residues long. In DNA, the CDR3 is TGTGCCAGCAGCTTAACGGGACAGGGGAATTCACCCCTCCACTTT. Its translation: CASSLTGQGNSPLHF. Supplemented by reference TRBV7-3 and TRBJ1-6, the full variable domain reads GAGVSQTPSNKVTEKGKYVELRCDPISGHTALYWYRQSLGQGPEFLIYFQGTGAADDSGLPNDRFFAVRPEGSVSTLKIQRTERGDSAVYLCASSLTGQGNSPLHFGNGTRLTVT.

The gene calls are TRBV7-2 and TRBJ1-3, with 9 nucleotides matching TRBD1. Germline V lookup: CDR1 SGHTA, CDR2 FQGNSA. V was clipped by 5 bases and J by 0 bases; unmatched bases: 2. This CDR3 is built from 15 residues. The CDR3 bases are TGTGCCAGCAGCCGGGACAGGGTCTCTGGAAACACCATATATTTT. Its translation: CASSRDRVSGNTIYF.

The V and J genes are TRBV12-5 and TRBJ2-5, with D maybe TRBD1 (5 bases). The CDR3 length is 13 residues. The V end lost 5 bases, the J end lost 7 bases, and 14 bases lay between the germline ends. In germline, CDR1 is LGHNT, CDR2 FRNRAP. CDR3: CASGNWTSGTQYF. CDR3 in DNA: TGTGCTAGTGGTAACTGGACATCGGGGACCCAGTACTTC. The full variable domain, completed using reference TRBV12-5 and TRBJ2-5, is DARVTQTPRHKVTEMGQEVTMRCQPILGHNTVFWYRQTMMQGLELLAYFRNRAPLDDSGMPKDRFSAEMPDATLATLKIQPSEPRDSAVYFCASGNWTSGTQYFGPGTRLLVL.

This chain links TRBV27 with TRBJ1-2, with D possibly TRBD1 on 5 matching bases. Germline lookup yields CDR1 MNHEY and CDR2 SMNVEV (reference sequence). The CDR3 is 15 amino acids. V was pared by 2 bases and J by 2 bases, with 12 bases between. This CDR3 is CASSLDRDLNYGYTF. The CDR3 DNA sequence: TGTGCCAGCAGTTTAGACAGAGACCTAAACTATGGCTACACCTTC.

This clone has more than one count but fewer than ten. This chain uses TRBV30 with TRBJ2-4; D is tentatively TRBD1 or TRBD2 (5 bases each). CDR3 size: 13 residues. The V end lost 8 bases, the J end lost 3 bases, and 14 bases lay between the germline ends. CDR1 is GTSNPN and CDR2 is SVGIG in the germline V gene (reference sequence). The CDR3 DNA sequence: TGTGCCGGGGCGGCCGAGGGCAAAAACATTCAGTACTTC. Encoded protein: CAGAAEGKNIQYF. The full variable domain, its missing parts supplied by reference TRBV30 and TRBJ2-4, is SQTIHQWPATLVQPVGSPLSLECTVEGTSNPNLYWYRQAAGRGLQLLFYSVGIGQISSEVPQNLSASRPQDRQFILSSKKLLLSDSGFYLCAGAAEGKNIQYFGAGTRLSVL.

The rearrangement links TRBV11-2 to TRBJ2-2, with 9 bases identical to TRBD1. The J segment lost 4 bases and the V segment lost 5 bases, leaving 8 bases of the junction unmatched. Germline-derived CDR1 and CDR2 are SGHAT and FQNNGV. This CDR3 comprises 16 residues. The DNA of the CDR3 is TGTGCCAGCAGCCGAAATCCGGGACAGGGCACCGGGGAGCTGTTTTTT. Protein product: CASSRNPGQGTGELFF. Combining the CDR3 with reference TRBV11-2 and TRBJ2-2 gives the whole variable domain EAGVAQSPRYKIIEKRQSVAFWCNPISGHATLYWYQQILGQGPKLLIQFQNNGVVDDSQLPKDRFSAERLKGVDSTLKIQPAKLEDSAVYLCASSRNPGQGTGELFFGEGSRLTVL.

The J gene is TRBJ1-4, the V gene TRBV2; 7 bases map to TRBD1. The trim removed 4 bases at V and 4 bases at J, leaving 3 bases unmatched. This CDR3 region has 14 residues. Germline V gene sequence: CDR1 SNHLY, CDR2 FYNNEI. The CDR3 region is CASSGTGRNEKLFF. The CDR3 region has the DNA TGTGCCAGCAGTGGGACAGGCCGTAATGAAAAACTGTTTTTT.